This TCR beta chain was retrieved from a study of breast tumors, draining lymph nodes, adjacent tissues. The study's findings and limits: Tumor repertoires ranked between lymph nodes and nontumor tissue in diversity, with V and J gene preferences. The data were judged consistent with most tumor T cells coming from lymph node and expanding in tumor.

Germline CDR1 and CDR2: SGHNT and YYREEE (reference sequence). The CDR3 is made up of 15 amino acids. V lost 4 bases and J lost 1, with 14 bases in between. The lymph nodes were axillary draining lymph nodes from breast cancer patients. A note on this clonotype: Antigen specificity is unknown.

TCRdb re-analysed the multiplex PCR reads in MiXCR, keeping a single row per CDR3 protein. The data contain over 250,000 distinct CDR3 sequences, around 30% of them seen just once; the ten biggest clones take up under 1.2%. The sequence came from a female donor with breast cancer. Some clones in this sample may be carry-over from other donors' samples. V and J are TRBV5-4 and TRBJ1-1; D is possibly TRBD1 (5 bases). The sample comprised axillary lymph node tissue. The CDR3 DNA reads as TGTGCCAGCAGCCCTCCAAAGGGGTCGAACACTGAAGCTTTCTTT. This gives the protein CASSPPKGSNTEAFF.